This T cell receptor (beta chain) was recorded in a study of blood T cells in healthy people across ages. Points from the study as a whole: While age rose, TCR beta diversity per million T cells dropped in a roughly linear way. There were more naive CD4+ cells and higher diversity in long-lived donors than in aged donors.

The CDR3 is made up of 14 amino acids. The germline V gene encodes CDR1 MNHEY and CDR2 SVGEGT. Trimming stripped 6 bases from V and 1 base from J, with 11 bases between. Total RNA was extracted at no less than 6 micrograms per sample. Note on this clonotype: Its antigen is not known.

The authors ran a second PCR of about 6 to 11 cycles using a sample-barcoded 5' primer and a J-beta primer mix. Paired-end reads containing CDR3 totaled no fewer than 2.5 million for each sample. TCRdb independently ran MiXCR on the 5' RACE reads; one entry per CDR3 protein. The repertoire holds about 570,000 distinct CDR3 sequences, with 27% as singletons. The V gene is TRBV6-2 or TRBV6-3, the J gene TRBJ2-3; D uncertain. The sequence was obtained from a woman between 65 and 79 years old in good health. The sample consisted of blood. The CDR3 DNA sequence: TGTGCCAGCAGGAGGACGCTTGGCACAGATACGCAGTATTTT. It yields the protein CASRRTLGTDTQYF.